The present entry profiles one TCR beta chain with its context. The antigen remains unidentified. This sample stems from a study of siplizumab effects on memory and regulatory T cells. Study outcomes and limitations: Confirmation was lacking for the suppressive function of proliferating Tregs derived from siplizumab cultures. The majority of clones, roughly 75-97% of proliferating CD4+ or CD8+ clones, lacked an assignable naive or memory phenotype. Naive T cells appeared more varied than memory cells and looked like key alloresponse contributors.

This CDR3 region has 13 residues. The germline CDR1 and CDR2 sequences are SGHNT and YYREEE (reference sequence). After removal of 4 bases from V and 5 bases from J, the junction contained 6 bases not matched to a gene. Each sample had about 10^5 TCR templates assayed. The table came from immunoSEQ multiplex PCR; TCRdb's copy has only in-frame clones and leaves some out. This table has roughly 100,000 clones, about 93% appearing once. The chain combines TRBV5-4 with TRBJ2-7; 7 nucleotides agree with TRBD1. The sequence came from a human donor in good health. Source material: CD4+ T cells sorted from blood. In DNA form, the CDR3 reads TGTGCCAGCAGCAATGGACAGGTCAACGAGCAGTACTTC. Translation: CASSNGQVNEQYF.